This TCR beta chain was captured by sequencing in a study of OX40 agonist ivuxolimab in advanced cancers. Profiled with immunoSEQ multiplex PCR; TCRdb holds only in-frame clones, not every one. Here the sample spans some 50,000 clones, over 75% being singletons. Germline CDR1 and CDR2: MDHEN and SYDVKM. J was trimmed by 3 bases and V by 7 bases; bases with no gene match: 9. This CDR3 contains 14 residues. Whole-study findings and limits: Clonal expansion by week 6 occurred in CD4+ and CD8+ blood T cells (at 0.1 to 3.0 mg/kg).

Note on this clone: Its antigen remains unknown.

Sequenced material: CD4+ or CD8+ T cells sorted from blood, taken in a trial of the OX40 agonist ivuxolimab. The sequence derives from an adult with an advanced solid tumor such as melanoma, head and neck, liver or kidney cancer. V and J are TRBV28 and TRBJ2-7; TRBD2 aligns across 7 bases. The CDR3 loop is CASTSRGGFYEQYF. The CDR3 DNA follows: TGTGCCAGCACTTCCCGGGGAGGGTTCTACGAGCAGTACTTC.